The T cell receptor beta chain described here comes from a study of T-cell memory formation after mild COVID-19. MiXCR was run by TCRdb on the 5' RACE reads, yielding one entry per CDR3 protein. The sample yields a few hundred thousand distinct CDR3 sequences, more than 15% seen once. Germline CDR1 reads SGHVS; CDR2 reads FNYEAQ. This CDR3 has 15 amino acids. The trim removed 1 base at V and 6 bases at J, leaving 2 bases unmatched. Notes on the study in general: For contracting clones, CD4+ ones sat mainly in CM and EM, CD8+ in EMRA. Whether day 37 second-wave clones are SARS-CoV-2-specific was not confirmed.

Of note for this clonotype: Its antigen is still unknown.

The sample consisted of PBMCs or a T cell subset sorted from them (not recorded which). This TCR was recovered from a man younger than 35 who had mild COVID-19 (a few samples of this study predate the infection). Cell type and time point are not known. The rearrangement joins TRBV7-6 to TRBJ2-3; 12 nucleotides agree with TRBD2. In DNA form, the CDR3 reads TGTGCCAGCAGCTTAGGACTAGCGGGGGTGGATACGCAGTATTTT. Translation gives CASSLGLAGVDTQYF.